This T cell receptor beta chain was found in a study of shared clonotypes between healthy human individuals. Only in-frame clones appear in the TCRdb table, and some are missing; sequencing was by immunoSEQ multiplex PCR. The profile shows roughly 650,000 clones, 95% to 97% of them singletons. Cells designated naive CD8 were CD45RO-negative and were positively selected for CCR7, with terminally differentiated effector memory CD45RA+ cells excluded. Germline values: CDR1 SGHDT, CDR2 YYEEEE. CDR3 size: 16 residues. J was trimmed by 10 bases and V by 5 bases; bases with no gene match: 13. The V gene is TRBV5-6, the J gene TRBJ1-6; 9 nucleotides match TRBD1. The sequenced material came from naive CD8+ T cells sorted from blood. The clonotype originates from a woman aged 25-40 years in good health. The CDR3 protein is CASSPTGGIFPSPLHF. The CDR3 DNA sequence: TGTGCCAGCAGTCCTACAGGGGGCATATTTCCCTCACCCCTCCACTTT.